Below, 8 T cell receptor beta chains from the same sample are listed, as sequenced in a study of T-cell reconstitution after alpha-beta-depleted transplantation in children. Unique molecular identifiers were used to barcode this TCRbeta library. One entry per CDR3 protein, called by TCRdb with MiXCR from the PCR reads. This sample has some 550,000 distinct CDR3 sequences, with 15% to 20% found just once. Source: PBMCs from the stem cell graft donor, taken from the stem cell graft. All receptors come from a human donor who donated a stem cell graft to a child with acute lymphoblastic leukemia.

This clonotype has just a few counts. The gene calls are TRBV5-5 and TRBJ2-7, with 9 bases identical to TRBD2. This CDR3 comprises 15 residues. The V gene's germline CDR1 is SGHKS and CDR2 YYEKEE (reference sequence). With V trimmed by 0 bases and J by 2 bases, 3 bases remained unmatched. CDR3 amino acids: CASSLVLAGPYEQYF. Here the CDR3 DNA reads TGTGCCAGCAGCTTGGTTCTAGCGGGACCCTACGAGCAGTACTTC. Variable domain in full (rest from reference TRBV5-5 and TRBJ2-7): DAGVTQSPTHLIKTRGQQVTLRCSPISGHKSVSWYQQVLGQGPQFIFQYYEKEERGRGNFPDRFSARQFPNYSSELNVNALLLGDSALYLCASSLVLAGPYEQYFGPGTRLTVT.

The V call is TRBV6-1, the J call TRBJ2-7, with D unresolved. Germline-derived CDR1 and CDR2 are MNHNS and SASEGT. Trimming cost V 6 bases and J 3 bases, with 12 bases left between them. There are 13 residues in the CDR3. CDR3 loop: CASSPRWDYEQYF. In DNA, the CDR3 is TGTGCCAGCAGCCCTAGATGGGACTACGAGCAGTACTTC.

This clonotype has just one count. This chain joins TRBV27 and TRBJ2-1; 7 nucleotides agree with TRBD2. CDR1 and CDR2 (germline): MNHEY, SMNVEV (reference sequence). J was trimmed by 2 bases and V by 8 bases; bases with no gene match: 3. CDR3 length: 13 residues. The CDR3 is CASGRVTYNEQFF. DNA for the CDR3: TGTGCCAGCGGGAGGGTGACCTACAATGAGCAGTTCTTC.

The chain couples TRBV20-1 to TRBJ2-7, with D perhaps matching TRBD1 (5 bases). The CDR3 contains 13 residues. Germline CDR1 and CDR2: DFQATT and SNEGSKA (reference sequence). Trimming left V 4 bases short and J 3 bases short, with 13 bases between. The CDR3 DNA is TGCAGTGCTACCCTTGACAGCTTCTACGAGCAGTACTTC. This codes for CSATLDSFYEQYF.

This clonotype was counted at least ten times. CDR3 sequence: CAISPPFGLAANEQFF. The CDR3 bases are TGTGCCATCAGCCCTCCATTCGGACTAGCGGCCAATGAGCAGTTCTTC. The chain is built from TRBV10-3 and TRBJ2-1, with 10 bases that match TRBD2. CDR1 and CDR2 from the germline V gene are ENHRY and SYGVKD. V shed 6 bases, J shed 6 bases, and the junction held 11 bases outside the gene matches. This CDR3 is 16 amino acids long.

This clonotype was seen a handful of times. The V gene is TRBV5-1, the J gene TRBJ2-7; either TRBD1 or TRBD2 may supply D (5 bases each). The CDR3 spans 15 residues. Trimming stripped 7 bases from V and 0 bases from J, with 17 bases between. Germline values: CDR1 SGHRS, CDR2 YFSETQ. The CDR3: CASLRGRPSSYEQYF. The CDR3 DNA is TGCGCCAGCCTGAGGGGAAGGCCGAGCTCCTACGAGCAGTACTTC. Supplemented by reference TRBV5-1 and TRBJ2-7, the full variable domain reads KAGVTQTPRYLIKTRGQQVTLSCSPISGHRSVSWYQQTPGQGLQFLFEYFSETQRNKGNFPGRFSGRQFSNSRSEMNVSTLELGDSALYLCASLRGRPSSYEQYFGPGTRLTVT.

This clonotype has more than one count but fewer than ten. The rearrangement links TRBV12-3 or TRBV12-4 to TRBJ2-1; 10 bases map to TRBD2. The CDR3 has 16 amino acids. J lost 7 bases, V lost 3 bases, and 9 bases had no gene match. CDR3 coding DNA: TGTGCCAGCAGTTTCCCCGGGACTAGCGCAGGAAATGAGCAGTTCTTC. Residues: CASSFPGTSAGNEQFF.

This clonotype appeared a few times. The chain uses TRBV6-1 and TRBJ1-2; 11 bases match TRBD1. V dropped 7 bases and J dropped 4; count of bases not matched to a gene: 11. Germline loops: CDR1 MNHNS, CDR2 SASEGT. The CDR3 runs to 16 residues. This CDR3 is CASTGATGQGVYGYTF. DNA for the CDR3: TGTGCCAGCACTGGCGCCACGGGACAGGGGGTCTATGGCTACACCTTC.